These 20 T cell receptor beta chains share one sample of origin, sequenced in a study of radiotherapy plus CTLA-4 blockade in lung cancer. The assay was immunoSEQ multiplex PCR, and TCRdb's table has in-frame clones only and misses some. The data contain 26,000 or so clones, roughly four fifths of them singletons. The sample here was peripheral blood, taken from a patient treated with radiotherapy plus ipilimumab. These receptor sequences come from a human donor with non-small cell lung cancer who had stable disease on radiotherapy plus ipilimumab.

This clone was detected only once. The genes are TRBV29-1 and TRBJ2-3; the match to TRBD1 covers 7 bases. This CDR3 comprises 12 residues. Germline CDR1 reads SQVTM; CDR2 reads ANQGSEA. With 7 bases clipped from V and 1 base from J, the junction kept 2 bases outside the gene matches. CDR3 in amino acids: CSGGQRTDTQYF. DNA of the CDR3: TGCAGCGGGGGACAGCGCACAGATACGCAGTATTTT.

This clone has more than one count but fewer than ten. The rearrangement links TRBV7-2 to TRBJ1-5; possible D gene TRBD1, 6 bases. The V end was cut by 5 bases, the J end by 5 bases, with 22 bases between. Germline V gives CDR1 SGHTA, CDR2 FQGNSA. The CDR3 contains 17 residues. This CDR3 is CASSQGGRAGDYQPQHF. CDR3 in DNA: TGTGCCAGCAGCCAAGGGGGAAGGGCAGGGGACTATCAGCCCCAGCATTTT.

The chain combines TRBV7-9 with TRBJ1-4; 8 nucleotides agree with TRBD1. Germline V gene lookup returns CDR1 SEHNR and CDR2 FQNEAQ (reference sequence). The CDR3 runs 14 residues. With V trimmed by 1 base and J by 7 bases, 2 bases remained unmatched. The CDR3: CASSLGQGIEKLFF. The CDR3 DNA sequence: TGTGCCAGCAGCTTAGGACAGGGGATTGAAAAACTGTTTTTT.

V and J are TRBV5-6 and TRBJ1-1; D unresolved. The CDR3 runs 15 residues. Germline V gives CDR1 SGHDT, CDR2 YYEEEE. V dropped 0 bases and J dropped 1 base, with 10 bases sitting between them. The CDR3 bases are TGTGCCAGCAGCTTGGGTGGGGTTTGGAACACTGAAGCTTTCTTT. Protein: CASSLGGVWNTEAFF.

V is TRBV10-2 and J is TRBJ1-3; unclear D gene. Looked up from germline, CDR1 is WSHSY and CDR2 is SAAADI. The germline V and J ends were trimmed by 1 base and 0 bases, with 7 bases remaining between them. CDR3 length: 15 residues. The CDR3 sequence is CASSEFALSGNTIYF. Written as DNA, the CDR3 is TGCGCCAGCAGTGAGTTTGCCCTCTCTGGAAACACCATATATTTT.

The chain is built from TRBV5-1 and TRBJ2-3, with 14 nucleotides matching TRBD2. The CDR3 has 15 residues. With V trimmed by 6 bases and J by 6 bases, 6 bases remained unmatched. The V gene's germline CDR1 is SGHRS and CDR2 YFSETQ. The CDR3 sequence: CASMAGLAGVDTQYF. CDR3 bases: TGCGCCAGCATGGCGGGACTAGCGGGGGTTGATACGCAGTATTTT.

The chain uses TRBV7-2 and TRBJ1-6; 7 bases are a match to TRBD1. Germline CDR1 reads SGHTA; CDR2 reads FQGNSA. The CDR3 sequence is 15 residues long. J gave up 7 bases and V 6 bases, and 9 bases lay outside the gene matches. CDR3 protein: CASSPTPGGNSPLHF. The DNA for the CDR3 is TGTGCCAGCAGTCCCACACCAGGGGGAAATTCACCCCTCCACTTT.

The V call is TRBV19, the J call TRBJ1-5, with 8 bases aligning to TRBD1. Trimming cost V 7 bases and J 11 bases; bases outside gene matches: 7. The CDR3 has 12 residues. The germline V gene encodes CDR1 LNHDA and CDR2 SQIVND (reference sequence). The CDR3 bases are TGTGCCAGTAATGCAGGGGGCTGGACCCAGCATTTT. Translated, it gives CASNAGGWTQHF.

The sample holds a few counts of this clone. V gene TRBV7-2 combines with J gene TRBJ2-2, with 8 bases fitting TRBD1. CDR1 SGHTA and CDR2 FQGNSA come from the germline V gene. The CDR3 length is 15 residues. The trim removed 4 bases at V and 4 bases at J, leaving 5 bases unmatched. Written as DNA, the CDR3 is TGTGCCAGCAGCTACCGGGACAGGCCCACCGGGGAGCTGTTTTTT. It translates to CASSYRDRPTGELFF.

This clone was seen only once. This chain joins TRBV7-9 and TRBJ2-5; TRBD1 agrees at 8 bases. Germline CDR1 reads SEHNR; CDR2 reads FQNEAQ (reference sequence). The length of the CDR3 is 15 residues. The V and J ends lost 1 base and 4 bases, in that order; junction bases with no gene match: 5. CDR3 protein: CASSLGQGAGETQYF. DNA for the CDR3: TGTGCCAGCAGCTTAGGGCAGGGGGCAGGAGAGACCCAGTACTTC.

CDR3: CASDVGLNTEAFF. The CDR3, as DNA: TGTGCCAGCGATGTGGGGCTGAACACTGAAGCTTTCTTT. The chain employs TRBV11-2 and TRBJ1-1; TRBD1 is a possible D gene (5 bases). The CDR3 sequence is 13 residues long. Trimming took 8 bases from V and 0 from J, leaving 10 bases between them. Germline V gene lookup returns CDR1 SGHAT and CDR2 FQNNGV.

This clone was picked up a small number of times. This chain joins TRBV10-3 and TRBJ1-2; 7 bases agree with TRBD1. This CDR3 contains 13 residues. Germline V gene lookup returns CDR1 ENHRY and CDR2 SYGVKD. Losses at the gene ends were 8 bases for V and 4 bases for J; bases not matched to a gene: 7. The CDR3 here is CAIQGVEIYGYTF. CDR3 coding DNA: TGTGCCATCCAGGGGGTGGAGATCTATGGCTACACCTTC.

This clone has more than one count but fewer than ten. V gene TRBV4-1 combines with J gene TRBJ2-7, with 10 nucleotides matching TRBD2. Germline-derived CDR1 and CDR2 are MGHRA and YSYEKL. The CDR3 has 16 residues. Trimming at V came to 1 base and at J to 0 bases, leaving 3 bases not matched to a gene. The CDR3 DNA follows: TGCGCCAGCAGCCAAGTTAGGACTAGCGGCTCCTACGAGCAGTACTTC. Translation gives CASSQVRTSGSYEQYF.

In its sample, this clone was seen a few times. V usage is TRBV11-2 and J usage is TRBJ1-5, with D possibly TRBD1 on 5 matching bases. The CDR3 is made up of 16 amino acids. Germline CDR1 is SGHAT and CDR2 is FQNNGV. V was cut by 1 base and J by 2 bases, with 12 bases left in between. CDR3 amino acids: CASSLAAGSGNQPQHF. As DNA, the CDR3 is TGTGCCAGCAGCTTAGCCGCAGGGTCAGGCAATCAGCCCCAGCATTTT.

DNA for the CDR3: TGTGCCAGCAGTTTACGGGGCAGGGCTACCCAAGAGACCCAGTACTTC. It yields the protein CASSLRGRATQETQYF. The chain carries TRBV27 and TRBJ2-5; D assignment may be TRBD1 or TRBD2 (5 bases each). The V gene lost 2 bases and the J gene lost 1 base, with 14 bases spanning the gap. This CDR3 has 16 amino acids. Germline V gene lookup returns CDR1 MNHEY and CDR2 SMNVEV (reference sequence).

The J gene is TRBJ2-6, the V gene TRBV10-1; unclear D gene. The CDR3 length is 14 residues. V lost 4 bases and J lost 2, with 6 bases in between. Germline V gene lookup returns CDR1 WNHNN and CDR2 SYGVQD (reference sequence). In DNA, the CDR3 is TGCGCCAGCAGTGCTAACCCTGGGGCCAACGTCCTGACTTTC. Encoded protein: CASSANPGANVLTF.

CDR3 residues: CASSEDLNSPLHF. DNA for the CDR3: TGTGCCAGCAGTGAGGACCTTAATTCACCCCTCCACTTT. The chain couples TRBV6-1 to TRBJ1-6; no clear D gene. V lost 3 bases to trimming and J lost 6 bases, with 6 bases between them. Germline CDR1 MNHNS, CDR2 SASEGT. The CDR3 spans 13 residues.

This sequence joins TRBV7-3 and TRBJ2-5, with D possibly being TRBD1 (6 bases). The CDR3 totals 16 residues. Deletions cut 1 base from V and 5 bases from J, with 17 bases between. Germline V gene sequence: CDR1 SGHTA, CDR2 FQGTGA. CDR3 nucleotide sequence: TGTGCCAGCAGCTTAAATGGGGGCCCCAATGGGGAGACCCAGTACTTC. Protein sequence: CASSLNGGPNGETQYF.

The rearrangement uses TRBV11-2 and TRBJ2-7; D tentatively reads TRBD1 or TRBD2 (6 bases each). V dropped 3 bases and J dropped 1 base, with 13 bases sitting between them. Germline V lookup: CDR1 SGHAT, CDR2 FQNNGV. The CDR3 is 15 residues long. Here the CDR3 DNA reads TGTGCCAGCAGCTTGGGTACAGGGAGGTCCTACGAGCAGTACGTC. Protein sequence: CASSLGTGRSYEQYV.

The chain is built from TRBV19 and TRBJ1-2; 7 positions match TRBD1. V shed 4 bases, J shed 8 bases, and the junction held 10 bases outside the gene matches. Looked up from germline, CDR1 is LNHDA and CDR2 is SQIVND (reference sequence). This CDR3 is built from 14 residues. The CDR3 coding sequence is TGTGCCAGTAGTACCTACAGGGACAGTGGCGGCTACACCTTC. Its translation: CASSTYRDSGGYTF.